This record covers a single T cell receptor (beta chain). The antigen is unknown. The entry originates in a study of response to subunit inactivated influenza vaccine. Study-level points and caveats: T cells newly recruited by each seasonal influenza vaccination are few, the authors suggested.

In TCRdb, the RT-PCR reads were re-called with MiXCR into one record per CDR3 protein. The sample consists of approximately 700,000 distinct CDR3 sequences, around 16% of them appearing once. V lost 6 bases to trimming and J lost 2 bases; unmatched junction nucleotides: 8. CDR1 and CDR2 from the germline V gene are SGHKS and YYEKEE (reference sequence). This CDR3 comprises 14 residues. The genes are TRBV5-5 and TRBJ2-7; 7 bases match TRBD1. The clonotype originates from a middle-aged man who received an inactivated influenza vaccine. Specimen: PBMCs from blood, collected 12 days after vaccination. The chain's CDR3 is CASTWTGPTYEQYF. The DNA for the CDR3 is TGTGCCAGCACATGGACAGGCCCAACCTACGAGCAGTACTTC. The whole variable domain, remainder taken from reference TRBV5-5 and TRBJ2-7, is DAGVTQSPTHLIKTRGQQVTLRCSPISGHKSVSWYQQVLGQGPQFIFQYYEKEERGRGNFPDRFSARQFPNYSSELNVNALLLGDSALYLCASTWTGPTYEQYFGPGTRLTVT.